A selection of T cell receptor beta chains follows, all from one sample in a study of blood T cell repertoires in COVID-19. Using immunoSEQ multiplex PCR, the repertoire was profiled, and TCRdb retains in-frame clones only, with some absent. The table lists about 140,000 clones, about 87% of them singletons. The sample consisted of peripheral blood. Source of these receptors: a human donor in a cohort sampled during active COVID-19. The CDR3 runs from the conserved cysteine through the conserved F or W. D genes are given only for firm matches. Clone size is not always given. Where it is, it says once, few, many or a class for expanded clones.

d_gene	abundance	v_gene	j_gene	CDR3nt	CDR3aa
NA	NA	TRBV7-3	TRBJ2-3	TGTGCCAGCAGCTTAGCCTCACTAACTGCAGATACGCAGTATTTT	CASSLASLTADTQYF
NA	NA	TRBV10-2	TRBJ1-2	TGCGCCAGTGCCCCAGTGGTTGGTGGCTCCGATGGCTACACCTTC	CASAPVVGGSDGYTF
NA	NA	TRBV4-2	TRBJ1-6	TGTGCCAGCAGCCAAGTTGTACAGGGCAATGATTCACCCCTCCACTTT	CASSQVVQGNDSPLHF
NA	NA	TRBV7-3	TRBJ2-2	TGTGCCAGCAGCCCATCGAACACCGGGGAGCTGTTTTTT	CASSPSNTGELFF
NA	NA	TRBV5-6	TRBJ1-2	TGTGCCAGCAGCCCCCGCCAGTACTATGGCTACACCTTC	CASSPRQYYGYTF
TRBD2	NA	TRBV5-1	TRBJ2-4	TGCGCCAGCAGCTCACCCGGGACCCGGGCGGGGGACATTCAGTACTTC	CASSSPGTRAGDIQYF
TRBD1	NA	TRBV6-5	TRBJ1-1	TGTGCCAGCAGGTCGATCGACAGGGGGCTTGAAGCTTTCTTT	CASRSIDRGLEAFF
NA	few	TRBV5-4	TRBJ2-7	TGTGCCAGCAGCTCCGGGACATCCTACGAGCAGTACTTC	CASSSGTSYEQYF
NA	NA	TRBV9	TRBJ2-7	TGTGCCAGCAGCCCCTCATTCGGGGGGCGCGACGAGCAGTACTTC	CASSPSFGGRDEQYF
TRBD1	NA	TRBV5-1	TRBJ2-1	TGCGCCAGCAGCTCAACAGGGGCCCCCTACAATGAGCAGTTCTTC	CASSSTGAPYNEQFF
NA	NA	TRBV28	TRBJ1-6	TGTGCCAGCAGTTTATCCCCAGTTACCTCCTATAATTCACCCCTCCACTTT	CASSLSPVTSYNSPLHF
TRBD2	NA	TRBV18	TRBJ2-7	TGTGCCAGCTCACCGAGGACTAGCGGATACTACGAGCAGTACTTC	CASSPRTSGYYEQYF
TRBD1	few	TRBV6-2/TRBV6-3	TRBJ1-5	TGTGCCAGCAGTCCCACAGGGGCCCAGCCCCAGCATTTT	CASSPTGAQPQHF
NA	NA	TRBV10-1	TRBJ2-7	TGCGCCAGCAGCCCAGGGTCCTACGAGCAGTACTTC	CASSPGSYEQYF
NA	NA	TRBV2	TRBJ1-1	TGTGCCAGCAGTTTACCCGACCCAGGGGACACTGAAGCTTTCTTT	CASSLPDPGDTEAFF
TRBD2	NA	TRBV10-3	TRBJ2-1	TGTGCCATCAGTGAGACTAGCGGGAAACCCTACAATGAGCAGTTCTTC	CAISETSGKPYNEQFF
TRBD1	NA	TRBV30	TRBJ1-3	TGTGCCTGGGACGCAGGGACAGGGAGAAACACCATATATTTT	CAWDAGTGRNTIYF
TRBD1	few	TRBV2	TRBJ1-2	TGTGCCAGCAGAAAGCAGGGGGCTTATGGCTACACCTTC	CASRKQGAYGYTF
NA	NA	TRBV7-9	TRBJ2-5	TGTGCCAGCAGCTTAGCTGGCGGGCAATCGGAGACCCAGTACTTC	CASSLAGGQSETQYF
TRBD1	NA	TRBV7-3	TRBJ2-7	TGTGCCAGCAGCTTAACCGGGACAGAGACCATCTACGAGCAGTACTTC	CASSLTGTETIYEQYF
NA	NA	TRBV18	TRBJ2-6	TGTGCCAGCTCACCACAGGGGGCTGGGGCCAACGTCCTGACTTTC	CASSPQGAGANVLTF
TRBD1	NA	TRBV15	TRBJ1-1	TGTGCCACCAGCAGAGATCCTTGGACAGGGAGCACTGAAGCTTTCTTT	CATSRDPWTGSTEAFF